This T cell receptor beta chain stems from a study of cytomegalovirus exposure and HLA in healthy donors. The CDR3 has 16 amino acids. The germline CDR1 and CDR2 sequences are MNHNS and SASEGT. Trimming pared 0 bases from V and 10 bases from J, leaving 19 bases between. Primers for the PCR totalled 60 Vbeta and 13 Jbeta. Sequencing was performed with immunoSEQ multiplex PCR; in TCRdb, only in-frame clones are kept and a portion is missing. The profile shows roughly 92,000 clones, 7.6% of them singletons. This chain connects TRBV6-1 to TRBJ1-5; D is unresolved. This sequence originates from a middle-aged man in good health and CMV-seronegative. Sequenced material: PBMCs. In DNA form, the CDR3 reads TGTGCCAGCAGTGAAGCGCTCGGGTCGACGGTATTACCCCAGCATTTT. Translation: CASSEALGSTVLPQHF.